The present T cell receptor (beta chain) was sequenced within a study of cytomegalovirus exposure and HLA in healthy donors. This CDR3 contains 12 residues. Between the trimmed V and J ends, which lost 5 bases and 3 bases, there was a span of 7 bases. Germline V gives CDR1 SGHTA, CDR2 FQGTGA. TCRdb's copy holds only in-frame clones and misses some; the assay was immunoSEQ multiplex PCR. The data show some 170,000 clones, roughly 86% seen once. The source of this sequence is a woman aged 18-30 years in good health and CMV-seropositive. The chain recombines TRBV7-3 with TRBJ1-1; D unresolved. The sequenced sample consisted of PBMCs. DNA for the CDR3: TGTGCCAGCAGCCCAGGATACACTGAAGCTTTCTTT. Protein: CASSPGYTEAFF.